This T cell receptor beta chain originates from a study of T cells in Graves' hyperthyroidism and ophthalmopathy. Across the study: Peripheral blood collection took place at initial diagnosis, before any treatment.

Only a few counts were recorded for this clonotype. The antigen is undetermined. Study results and caveats: In the analysis, a 13 V-J model separated ophthalmopathy from stable hyperthyroidism.

Amplification yielded TCR beta CDR3 regions, with RNA transcripts as the source. During a first-round RT-PCR of the TCR CDR3, the HTBI primer set was used. TCRdb fed the multiplex PCR reads into MiXCR, producing one record per CDR3 protein. The table has 250,000 to 350,000 distinct CDR3 sequences, about 20% seen once. The receptor was isolated from a man between 25 and 39 years old with Graves' ophthalmopathy. The sample taken for sequencing was blood.

Written as DNA, the CDR3 is TGTGCCAGCAGTCGAAAGCGGGAGTTCGGGGAGCTGTTTTTT. Protein sequence: CASSRKREFGELFF. The chain joins TRBV6-1 to TRBJ2-2, with TRBD2 identical over 8 bases. Germline values: CDR1 MNHNS, CDR2 SASEGT. This CDR3 has 14 residues. J gave up 7 bases and V 5 bases, and 6 bases lay outside the gene matches.